One and the same sample provided the 24 T cell receptor beta chains below, sequenced in a study of blood T cell repertoires in COVID-19. The data were produced by immunoSEQ multiplex PCR, yet TCRdb's version contains in-frame clones alone and is incomplete. This repertoire shows approximately 170,000 clones, 82% found once; its top ten account for over 9.5%. The sample consisted of peripheral blood. These receptors originate from a woman over 75 with active or convalescent COVID-19.

There are a few counts of this clone. V usage is TRBV18 and J usage is TRBJ1-1; D ambiguous. With 3 bases removed from V and 8 bases from J, the gap between germline ends came to 22 bases. The CDR3 length is 16 residues. Germline values: CDR1 KGHSH, CDR2 LQKENI. The CDR3: CASSPNQDSSGTEAFF. DNA for the CDR3: TGTGCCAGCTCACCGAACCAAGACTCCTCCGGTACAGAAGCTTTCTTT.

CDR3: CASSNRNTGELFF. CDR3 bases: TGTGCCAGCAGCAACAGGAACACCGGGGAGCTGTTTTTT. V is TRBV21-1 and J is TRBJ2-2; the DNA was not used to check the table's D call, TRBD1. TRBV21-1 is a pseudogene locus. This CDR3 spans 13 amino acids.

This clone was seen only a few times. This chain links TRBV5-1 with TRBJ1-1; 9 nucleotides agree with TRBD1. V shed 4 bases, J shed 4 bases, and the junction held 11 bases outside the gene matches. This CDR3 comprises 16 residues. Germline CDR1 and CDR2: SGHRS and YFSETQ. CDR3 in amino acids: CASSHRQGVGGTEAFF. The CDR3 DNA is TGCGCCAGCAGCCACCGACAGGGGGTGGGAGGCACTGAAGCTTTCTTT.

V gene TRBV12-3 or TRBV12-4 combines with J gene TRBJ1-1, with D hard to call. The CDR3 loop spans 12 amino acids. Between the trimmed V and J ends, which lost 5 bases and 0 bases, there was a span of 4 bases. The CDR3 reads CASSPVNTEAFF. The DNA of the CDR3 is TGTGCCAGCAGTCCAGTGAACACTGAAGCTTTCTTT.

This clone was detected a few times. The gene calls are TRBV10-2 and TRBJ2-5; TRBD1 is a possible D gene (5 bases). Trimming removed 0 bases at V and 4 bases at J, with 12 bases between. The CDR3 spans 15 residues. Germline CDR1 WSHSY, CDR2 SAAADI. CDR3 coding DNA: TGCGCCAGCAGTGAGTCACGGCAGGGTAGAGAGACCCAGTACTTC. Protein: CASSESRQGRETQYF.

The DNA for the CDR3 is TGTGCCAGCATCCTGAGCAGGGTAGGCACTGAAGCTTTCTTT. As protein: CASILSRVGTEAFF. This chain uses TRBV28 with TRBJ1-1, with D possibly matching TRBD1 (5 bases). Looked up from germline, CDR1 is MDHEN and CDR2 is SYDVKM. This CDR3 is 14 amino acids long. Trimming pared 7 bases from V and 4 bases from J, leaving 16 bases between.

The chain recombines TRBV5-6 with TRBJ1-1; D is ambiguous. Germline V lookup: CDR1 SGHDT, CDR2 YYEEEE. V was shortened by 0 bases and J by 2 bases, with 14 bases between the two germline ends. CDR3 length equals 16 residues. The CDR3 nucleotides are TGTGCCAGCAGCTTGGGGGTAACCACAGTAAACACTGAAGCTTTCTTT. Translated: CASSLGVTTVNTEAFF.

The chain combines TRBV6-5 with TRBJ2-3; the D gene is possibly TRBD2 (6 bases). V dropped 0 bases and J dropped 4 bases, with 14 bases sitting between them. The CDR3 covers 16 residues. Germline CDR1 is MNHEY and CDR2 is SVGAGI. The CDR3 coding sequence is TGTGCCAGCAGTTACTCCCCCGGGACTCCTTCAGATACGCAGTATTTT. It yields the protein CASSYSPGTPSDTQYF.

The rearrangement joins TRBV28 to TRBJ2-1; 11 bases are a match to TRBD2. V lost 6 bases to trimming and J lost 8 bases; unmatched junction nucleotides: 9. The CDR3 sequence is 15 residues long. Looked up from germline, CDR1 is MDHEN and CDR2 is SYDVKM. CDR3 DNA sequence: TGTGCCAGCAGGCCAACTAGCGGGAGAAGCGATGAGCAGTTCTTC. Its translation: CASRPTSGRSDEQFF.

The gene calls are TRBV6-4 and TRBJ2-1; a weak D match, TRBD2 (6 bases). V was pared by 5 bases and J by 2 bases, with 16 bases between. This CDR3 spans 16 amino acids. Germline V CDR1 and CDR2: MRHNA, SNTAGT. The chain's CDR3 is CASSPDRAGTYNEQFF. The CDR3 DNA reads as TGTGCCAGCAGTCCCGACCGGGCGGGAACCTACAATGAGCAGTTCTTC.

The rearrangement uses TRBV9 and TRBJ2-5; D remains unclear. The germline V gene has CDR1 SGDLS and CDR2 YYNGEE. There are 13 residues in the CDR3. The V and J ends lost 0 bases and 5 bases respectively, with 8 bases between them. CDR3 in DNA: TGTGCCAGCAGCGTAGATTCGAGGGAGACCCAGTACTTC. Translation gives CASSVDSRETQYF.

J is TRBJ2-3 and V is TRBV18; 11 bases match TRBD2. The CDR3 consists of 16 residues. The junction had 4 bases not matched to a gene; V was cut back by 1 base and J by 4 bases. Germline-derived CDR1 and CDR2 are KGHSH and LQKENI. CDR3 nucleotides: TGTGCCAGCTCACCACGTAGCGGGAGGGGGTCAGATACGCAGTATTTT. It codes for CASSPRSGRGSDTQYF.

J is TRBJ2-2 and V is TRBV5-1; a possible D gene is TRBD1 (6 bases). CDR1 and CDR2 (germline): SGHRS, YFSETQ. V dropped 0 bases and J dropped 6 bases, with 9 bases sitting between them. CDR3 length: 14 amino acids. CDR3 nucleotide sequence: TGCGCCAGCAGCTTGGGACAGGCCTCCGGGGAGCTGTTTTTT. Residues: CASSLGQASGELFF.

The chain recombines TRBV9 with TRBJ2-5; no clear D. V gave up 0 bases and J gave up 5 bases, with 11 bases separating them. Germline lookup yields CDR1 SGDLS and CDR2 YYNGEE. This CDR3 contains 14 residues. DNA for the CDR3: TGTGCCAGCAGCGTAGGTGGCGGTGTGGAGACCCAGTACTTC. Amino acid sequence: CASSVGGGVETQYF.

J is TRBJ2-1 and V is TRBV5-1; D remains ambiguous. The germline gives CDR1 SGHRS, CDR2 YFSETQ. The germline V and J ends were trimmed by 0 bases and 0 bases, with 7 bases remaining between them. This CDR3 is built from 15 residues. CDR3: CASSLEQSSYNEQFF. The CDR3 region has the DNA TGCGCCAGCAGCTTGGAACAGAGCTCCTACAATGAGCAGTTCTTC.

In this sample, this clone turned up once. V gene TRBV6-1 combines with J gene TRBJ2-1; unclear D gene. Germline V gives CDR1 MNHNS, CDR2 SASEGT. Trimming removed 4 bases from V and 0 bases from J, with 13 bases in between. This CDR3 has 16 residues. CDR3 in DNA: TGTGCCAGCAGTGGGGCCCACCCGAGCTCCTACAATGAGCAGTTCTTC. Its translation is CASSGAHPSSYNEQFF.

V gene TRBV5-1 combines with J gene TRBJ2-7, with D possibly matching TRBD1 (6 bases). Germline CDR1 is SGHRS and CDR2 is YFSETQ. The CDR3 totals 15 residues. V lost 4 bases to trimming and J lost 0 bases, with 14 bases between them. CDR3 amino acids: CASSEGHRSSYEQYF. DNA of the CDR3: TGCGCCAGCAGCGAGGGACACAGGAGCTCCTACGAGCAGTACTTC.

This clone was observed once. The V and J genes are TRBV19 and TRBJ2-5; 7 nucleotides match TRBD1. The CDR3 covers 13 residues. J lost 5 bases, V lost 5 bases, and 5 bases had no gene match. CDR1 is LNHDA and CDR2 is SQIVND in the germline V gene (reference sequence). CDR3 sequence reads: CASSDTGVETQYF. DNA for the CDR3: TGTGCCAGTAGTGATACAGGGGTGGAGACCCAGTACTTC. Together with reference TRBV19 and TRBJ2-5, the CDR3 gives the full variable domain: DGGITQSPKYLFRKEGQNVTLSCEQNLNHDAMYWYRQDPGQGLRLIYYSQIVNDFQKGDIAEGYSVSREKKESFPLTVTSAQKNPTAFYLCASSDTGVETQYFGPGTRLLVL.

V and J are TRBV15 and TRBJ1-5, with D maybe TRBD1 (6 bases). Per the germline V gene, CDR1 is LNHNV and CDR2 is YYDKDF (reference sequence). This CDR3 is built from 18 residues. V lost 0 bases, J lost 3 bases, and 18 bases lay in between. The CDR3 bases are TGTGCCACCAGCAGAGAATTGTTGAGGGACACCAACAATCAGCCCCAGCATTTT. It encodes CATSRELLRDTNNQPQHF.

The chain's CDR3 is CASSPTGTEKLFF. The CDR3 region has the DNA TGTGCCAGCTCCCCGACAGGCACTGAAAAACTGTTTTTT. The rearrangement links TRBV5-6 to TRBJ1-4; D possibly corresponds to TRBD1 (6 bases). The CDR3 totals 13 residues. The V end lost 7 bases, the J end lost 7 bases, and 14 bases lay between the germline ends. CDR1 SGHDT and CDR2 YYEEEE come from the germline V gene.

The J gene is TRBJ1-1, the V gene TRBV7-9, with TRBD1 matching over 10 bases. With 2 bases clipped from V and 6 bases from J, the junction kept 6 bases outside the gene matches. Germline CDR1 and CDR2: SEHNR and FQNEAQ (reference sequence). The CDR3 covers 15 residues. The CDR3 DNA follows: TGTGCCAGCAGCTTAAGTCCCGGACAGGGGGCTGAAGCTTTCTTT. As protein: CASSLSPGQGAEAFF.

This chain links TRBV4-1 with TRBJ2-7; D not resolved. V lost 0 bases and J lost 1, with 16 bases in between. This CDR3 has 17 amino acids. The germline V gene encodes CDR1 MGHRA and CDR2 YSYEKL. The CDR3, as DNA: TGCGCCAGCAGCCAAGAAGGAACGGCGGTTATTTCCTACGAGCAGTACTTC. Encoded protein: CASSQEGTAVISYEQYF.

This clone was observed a few times. The chain joins TRBV30 to TRBJ2-7, with D perhaps TRBD2 (6 bases). The V end lost 4 bases, the J end lost 4 bases, and 14 bases lay between the germline ends. CDR3 length: 13 amino acids. The V gene's germline CDR1 is GTSNPN and CDR2 SVGIG (reference sequence). In DNA, the CDR3 is TGTGCCTGGACGGGGGATTTCCCTTACGAGCAGTACTTC. It codes for CAWTGDFPYEQYF.

The V gene is TRBV6-5, the J gene TRBJ1-2; D is possibly TRBD1 (6 bases). Trimming took 6 bases from V and 7 from J, leaving 15 bases between them. The CDR3 loop spans 13 amino acids. Germline CDR1 MNHEY, CDR2 SVGAGI. CDR3 sequence (DNA): TGTGCCAGCAGCGACAGGTGGGGCTCTGGCTACACCTTC. This encodes CASSDRWGSGYTF.